What follows describes a single T cell receptor beta chain. Its antigen is unknown. The junction shows a germline mismatch at one end, possibly a read error. This entry comes from a study of beta chain features in type 1 diabetes. Findings and caveats of the study: Fewer junction insertions and more nucleotide deletions appeared in type 1 diabetes patients. The naive, central memory and Treg TCRB repertoires showed an apparent similarity that was greater among patients than among healthy donors. The influence of HLA type on TCRB rearrangement stayed undetermined.

Every participating donor gave one draw, a heparinised blood sample averaging approximately 120 mL. The authors reverse transcribed all of the isolated RNA, so sequencing captured expressed TCRB transcripts. The table came from immunoSEQ multiplex PCR; TCRdb's copy has only in-frame clones and leaves some out. In the table there are 250,000 to 400,000 clones, 12% to 15% of which are singletons. Germline values: CDR1 SGHTA, CDR2 FQGNSA. The CDR3 totals 14 residues. The chain is built from TRBV7-2 and TRBJ2-3, with D uncertain. The clonotype was recovered from a man aged 25 to 40 in good health. The material sequenced was central memory CD4+ T cells from blood. CDR3 DNA sequence: TGTGCCAGCACCTTAGACCGCAGCACAGATACGCAGTATTTT. Residues: CASTLDRSTDTQYF.